Reported below is one T cell receptor (beta chain). Produced via immunoSEQ multiplex PCR; TCRdb's table is partial and in-frame only. Here the sample spans 8,300 or so clones, roughly 70% being singletons. The data were obtained in a study of chemoradiotherapy in HPV16-positive cancers. This CDR3 has 13 residues. Germline trimming cut 6 bases from V and 1 base from J; bases unmatched to any gene: 1. Per germline, CDR1 ENHRY and CDR2 SYGVKD. This receptor was taken from a human donor with HPV-associated anogenital cancer. The V call is TRBV10-3, the J call TRBJ2-5; 8 nucleotides line up with TRBD2. Here the sequenced sample was tumor tissue, taken from a patient who underwent chemoradiotherapy. This CDR3 is CAISTSGQETQYF. In DNA, the CDR3 is TGTGCCATCAGCACTAGCGGCCAAGAGACCCAGTACTTC.